The T cell receptor beta chain under discussion was sequenced for a study of radiation and T cells in renal cell carcinoma. This CDR3 has 14 residues. V lost 4 bases to trimming and J lost 8 bases; unmatched junction nucleotides: 6. In germline, CDR1 is SGHRS, CDR2 YFSETQ. Time point indicated: blood 4 weeks post-SBRT, at nephrectomy. As for treatment: 15 Gy SBRT to primary tumor, nephrectomy 4 weeks later. Nephrectomy followed 15 Gy stereotactic body radiation by 4 weeks. Here immunoSEQ multiplex PCR was the method, and the copy in TCRdb shows in-frame clones only, minus some. The repertoire holds 140,000 or so clones, around nine tenths seen once, with less than 20% in the top ten.

This sequence joins TRBV5-1 and TRBJ2-1, with 10 bases lining up with TRBD2. The starting material was blood, obtained from a patient whose treatment included radiotherapy and nephrectomy. This receptor was taken from a woman between 50 and 59 years old with renal cell carcinoma. The CDR3 bases are TGCGCCAGCAGCGCGGCTAGCGGGAGTTATGAGCAGTTCTTC. This encodes CASSAASGSYEQFF.